This entry concerns a single T cell receptor (beta chain). Antigen: not known. The entry originates in a study of blood T cells in healthy people across ages. Study observations and caveats: When set beside aged donors, long-lived donors presented more naive CD4+ cells and higher diversity.

Primed by a sample-barcoded 5' primer and a J-beta primer mix, a second PCR proceeded for 7 to 11 cycles. Via MiXCR, TCRdb re-called the 5' RACE reads, giving one row per CDR3 protein. This sample has about 1.4 million distinct CDR3 sequences; 55% to 75% occur once, and the top ten carry 6.5% to 8.5%. Trimming removed 6 bases from V and 7 bases from J; junction bases left unmatched: 3. The CDR3 runs 13 residues. CDR1 and CDR2 (germline): MNHEY, SMNVEV (reference sequence). Sample: blood. The source is a man in his late teens or twenties in good health. This chain links TRBV27 with TRBJ1-5, with TRBD1 matching 10 bases. CDR3 residues: CASRGTGEQPQHF. CDR3 sequence (DNA): TGTGCCAGCAGGGGGACAGGGGAGCAGCCCCAGCATTTT.